This T cell receptor beta chain comes out of a study of shared clonotypes between healthy human individuals. Study-wide points: Among several donors, roughly 5.5% of naive CD4 clonotypes were found in common.

The CDR3 has 14 amino acids. From germline, CDR1 is SGHRS and CDR2 YFSETQ. V lost 6 bases and J lost 4; bases outside the gene matches: 4. Positive CCR7 selection of CD45RO-negative cells yielded the naive CD8 cells, and terminally differentiated effector memory CD45RA+ cells were excluded. As regards this clone: Its antigen is unknown.

TCRdb's table, derived via immunoSEQ multiplex PCR, lists solely in-frame clones and lacks some. The data contain 560,000 or so clones, about 95% of them seen just once; the ten biggest clones take up 0.11%. This receptor was identified in a woman in her 30s in good health. The chain uses TRBV5-1 and TRBJ2-1, with 10 bases lining up with TRBD2. Sequenced sample: naive CD8+ T cells sorted from blood. The CDR3 region is CASTWTSGYNEQFF. DNA of the CDR3: TGCGCCAGCACCTGGACTAGCGGTTACAATGAGCAGTTCTTC. The variable domain in full, with the rest retrieved from reference TRBV5-1 and TRBJ2-1, is KAGVTQTPRYLIKTRGQQVTLSCSPISGHRSVSWYQQTPGQGLQFLFEYFSETQRNKGNFPGRFSGRQFSNSRSEMNVSTLELGDSALYLCASTWTSGYNEQFFGPGTRLTVL.